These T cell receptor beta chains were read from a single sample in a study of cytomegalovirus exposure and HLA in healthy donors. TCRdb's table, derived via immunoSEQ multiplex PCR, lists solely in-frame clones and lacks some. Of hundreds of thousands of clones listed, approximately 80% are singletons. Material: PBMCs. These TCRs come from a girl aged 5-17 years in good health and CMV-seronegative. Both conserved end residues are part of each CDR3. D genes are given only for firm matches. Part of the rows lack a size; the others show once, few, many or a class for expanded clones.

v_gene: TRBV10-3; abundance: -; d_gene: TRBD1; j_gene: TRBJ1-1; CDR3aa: CATWTGEYTEAFF; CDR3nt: TGTGCCACGTGGACAGGGGAATACACTGAAGCTTTCTTT
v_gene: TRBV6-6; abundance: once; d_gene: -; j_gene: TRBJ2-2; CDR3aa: CASSLSRGNTGELFF; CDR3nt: TGTGCCAGCAGTTTATCCAGGGGAAACACCGGGGAGCTGTTTTTT
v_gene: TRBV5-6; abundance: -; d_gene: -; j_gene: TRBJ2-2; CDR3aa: CASSLVEVLRNTGELFF; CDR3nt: TGTGCCAGCAGCTTGGTCGAGGTATTGCGAAACACCGGGGAGCTGTTTTTT
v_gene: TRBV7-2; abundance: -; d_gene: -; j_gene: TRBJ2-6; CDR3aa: CASGSLPGQPTF; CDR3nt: TGTGCCAGCGGCTCTTTACCGGGACAACCAACTTTC
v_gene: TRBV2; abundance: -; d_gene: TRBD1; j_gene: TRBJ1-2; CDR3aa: CASGTGETVNYGYTF; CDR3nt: TGTGCCAGTGGGACAGGGGAAACCGTTAACTATGGCTACACCTTC
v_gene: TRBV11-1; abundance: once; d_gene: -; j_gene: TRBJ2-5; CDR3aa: CASSLSLKETQYF; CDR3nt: TGTGCCAGCAGCTTATCTCTAAAGGAGACCCAGTACTTC
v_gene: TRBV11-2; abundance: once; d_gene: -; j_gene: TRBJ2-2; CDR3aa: CASAPGETGELFF; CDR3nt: TGTGCCAGCGCTCCGGGGGAAACCGGGGAGCTGTTTTTT
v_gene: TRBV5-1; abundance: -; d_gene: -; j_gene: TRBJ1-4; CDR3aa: CASSLGRPTNEKLFF; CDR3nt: TGCGCCAGCAGCTTGGGGCGGCCAACTAATGAAAAACTGTTTTTT
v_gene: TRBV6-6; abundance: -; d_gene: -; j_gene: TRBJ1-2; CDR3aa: CASSSTGGYTF; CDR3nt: TGTGCCAGCAGTTCGACAGGTGGCTACACCTTC
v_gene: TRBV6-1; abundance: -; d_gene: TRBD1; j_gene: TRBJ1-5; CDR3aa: CASNSGTGGNQPQHF; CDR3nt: TGTGCCAGTAATAGTGGGACAGGGGGTAATCAGCCCCAGCATTTT
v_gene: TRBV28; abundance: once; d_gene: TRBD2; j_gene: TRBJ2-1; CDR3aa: CASFAGDNEQFF; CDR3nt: TGTGCCAGCTTTGCGGGGGACAATGAGCAGTTCTTC
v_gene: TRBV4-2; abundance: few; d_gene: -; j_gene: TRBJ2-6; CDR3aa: CASSQGGSLSGANVLTF; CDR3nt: TGTGCCAGCAGCCAAGGAGGCAGTTTATCTGGGGCCAACGTCCTGACTTTC
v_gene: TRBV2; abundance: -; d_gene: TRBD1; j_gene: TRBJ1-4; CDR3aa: CASSEGRQGVVEKLFF; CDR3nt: TGTGCCAGCAGTGAAGGGCGACAGGGGGTCGTGGAAAAACTGTTTTTT
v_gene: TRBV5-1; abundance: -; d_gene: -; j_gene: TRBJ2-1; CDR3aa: CASSLEVTGLDEQFF; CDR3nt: TGCGCCAGCAGCTTGGAGGTGACAGGTTTGGATGAGCAGTTCTTC
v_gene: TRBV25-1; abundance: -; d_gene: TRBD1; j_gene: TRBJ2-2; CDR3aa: CASTSLGGNTGELFF; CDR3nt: TGTGCCAGCACGAGTCTAGGGGGCAACACCGGGGAGCTGTTTTTT
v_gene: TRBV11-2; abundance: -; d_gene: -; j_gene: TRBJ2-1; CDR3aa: CASSNHQGAGVHWNEQFF; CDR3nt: TGTGCCAGCAGCAATCACCAGGGGGCGGGAGTCCACTGGAATGAGCAGTTCTTC
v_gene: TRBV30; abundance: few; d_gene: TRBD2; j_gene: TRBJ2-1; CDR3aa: CAWSHRRGREVVNEQFF; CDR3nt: TGTGCCTGGAGCCACCGCCGCGGGCGGGAGGTTGTAAATGAGCAGTTCTTC
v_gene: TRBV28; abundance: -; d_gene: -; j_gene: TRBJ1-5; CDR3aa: CASNFLSDSNQPQHF; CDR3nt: TGTGCCAGCAATTTTCTGAGCGATAGCAATCAGCCCCAGCATTTT
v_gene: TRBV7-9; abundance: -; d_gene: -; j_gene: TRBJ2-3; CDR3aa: CASSLLVEGFTDTQYF; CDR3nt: TGTGCCAGCAGCTTATTAGTGGAGGGCTTCACAGATACGCAGTATTTT
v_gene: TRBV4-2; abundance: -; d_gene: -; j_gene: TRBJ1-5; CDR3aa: CASSQDLVLDQPQHF; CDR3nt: TGTGCCAGCAGCCAAGATCTAGTGTTGGATCAGCCCCAGCATTTT
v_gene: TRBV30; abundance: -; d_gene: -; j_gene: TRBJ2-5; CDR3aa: CAWSAPPGDETQYF; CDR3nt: TGTGCCTGGAGTGCCCCCCCAGGGGATGAGACCCAGTACTTC
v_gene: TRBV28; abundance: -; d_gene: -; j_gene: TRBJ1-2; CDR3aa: CASSFGPVGGGYTF; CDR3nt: TGTGCCAGCAGTTTCGGTCCTGTGGGGGGAGGCTACACCTTC
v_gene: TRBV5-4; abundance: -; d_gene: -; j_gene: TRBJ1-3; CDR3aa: CASSLAGPQNTIYF; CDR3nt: TGTGCCAGCAGCTTAGCGGGACCCCAAAACACCATATATTTT
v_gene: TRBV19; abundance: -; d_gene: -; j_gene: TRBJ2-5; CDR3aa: CASSAQGLTKETQYF; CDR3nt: TGTGCCAGTAGTGCCCAGGGACTTACTAAAGAGACCCAGTACTTC
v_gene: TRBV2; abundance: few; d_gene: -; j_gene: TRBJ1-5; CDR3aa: CASIGGLYQPQHF; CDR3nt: TGTGCCAGCATCGGAGGGTTATACCAGCCCCAGCATTTT
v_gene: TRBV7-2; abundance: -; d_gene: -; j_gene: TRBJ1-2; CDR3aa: CASSAPQGVNSYGYTF; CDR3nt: TGTGCCAGCAGTGCCCCACAGGGTGTTAACTCCTATGGCTACACCTTC
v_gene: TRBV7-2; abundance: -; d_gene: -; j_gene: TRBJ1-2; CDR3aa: CASSFWVTGGNDYGYTF; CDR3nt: TGTGCCAGCAGCTTTTGGGTTACGGGGGGTAATGACTATGGCTACACCTTC
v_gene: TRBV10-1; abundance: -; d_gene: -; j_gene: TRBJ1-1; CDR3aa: CASSESRGRNTEAFF; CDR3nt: TGCGCCAGCAGTGAGTCGAGGGGGAGGAACACTGAAGCTTTCTTT
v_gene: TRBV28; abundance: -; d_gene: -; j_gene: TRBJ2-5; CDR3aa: CASSLQGKMDLTQYF; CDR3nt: TGTGCCAGCAGTCTACAGGGAAAGATGGACCTCACCCAGTACTTC
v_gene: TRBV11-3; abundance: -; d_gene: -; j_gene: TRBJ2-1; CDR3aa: CASSLQGGMYKKNEQFF; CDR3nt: TGTGCCAGCAGCTTGCAGGGCGGGATGTACAAGAAGAATGAGCAGTTCTTC
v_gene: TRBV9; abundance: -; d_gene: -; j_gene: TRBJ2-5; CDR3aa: CASSGWGPEETQYF; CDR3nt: TGTGCCAGCAGCGGGTGGGGGCCGGAAGAGACCCAGTACTTC
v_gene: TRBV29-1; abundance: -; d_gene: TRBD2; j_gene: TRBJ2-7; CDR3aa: CRAREGRYEQYF; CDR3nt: TGCAGGGCGAGGGAGGGGCGATACGAGCAGTACTTC
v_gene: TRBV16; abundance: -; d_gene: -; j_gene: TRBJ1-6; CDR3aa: CASSQFSNSAYSPLHF; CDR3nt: TGTGCCAGCAGCCAATTTTCAAACAGTGCCTATTCACCCCTCCACTTT
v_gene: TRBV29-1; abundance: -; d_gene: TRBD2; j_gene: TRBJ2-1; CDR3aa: CSVLGRQGAGLAAYNEQFF; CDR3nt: TGCAGCGTGCTCGGGCGACAGGGCGCGGGACTAGCGGCCTACAATGAGCAGTTCTTC
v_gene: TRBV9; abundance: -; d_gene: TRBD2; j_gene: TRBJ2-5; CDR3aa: CASSGGLAEVETQYF; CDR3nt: TGTGCCAGCAGCGGCGGACTAGCTGAGGTAGAGACCCAGTACTTC
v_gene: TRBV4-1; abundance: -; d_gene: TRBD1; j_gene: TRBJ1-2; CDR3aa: CASSHADRGNYGYTF; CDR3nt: TGCGCCAGCAGCCATGCCGACAGGGGGAACTATGGCTACACCTTC
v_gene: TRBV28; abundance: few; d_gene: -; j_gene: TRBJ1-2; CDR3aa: CASSGLGGYTF; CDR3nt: TGTGCCAGCAGTGGCCTCGGGGGCTACACCTTC
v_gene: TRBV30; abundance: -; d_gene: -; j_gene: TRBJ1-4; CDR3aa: CAWSAWSEKLFF; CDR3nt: TGTGCCTGGAGTGCCTGGAGTGAAAAACTGTTTTTT
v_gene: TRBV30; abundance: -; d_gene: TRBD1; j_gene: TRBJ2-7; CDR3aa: CAWTQTGTEQYF; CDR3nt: TGTGCCTGGACCCAGACAGGGACCGAGCAGTACTTC
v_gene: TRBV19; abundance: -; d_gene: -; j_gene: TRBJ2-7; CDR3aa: CASSRSASYEQYF; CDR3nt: TGTGCCAGTAGTCGTTCAGCGTCCTACGAGCAGTACTTC
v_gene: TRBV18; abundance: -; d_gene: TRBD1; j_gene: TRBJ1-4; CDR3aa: CASSPRQGTTNEKLFF; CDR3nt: TGTGCCAGCTCACCGCGACAGGGCACAACTAATGAAAAACTGTTTTTT
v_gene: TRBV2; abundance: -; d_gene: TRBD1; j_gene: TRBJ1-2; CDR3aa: CASSELAGQGGISGYTF; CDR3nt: TGTGCCAGCAGTGAATTGGCGGGCCAAGGGGGCATTAGCGGCTACACCTTC
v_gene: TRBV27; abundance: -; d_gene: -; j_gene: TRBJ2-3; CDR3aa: CASSLRGRGEDHSYF; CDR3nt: TGTGCCAGCAGTTTAAGAGGCAGGGGTGAAGACCATTCGTATTTT
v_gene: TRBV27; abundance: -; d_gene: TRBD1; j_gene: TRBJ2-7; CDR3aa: CASSFSGTGAEQYF; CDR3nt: TGTGCCAGCAGTTTCTCCGGGACAGGGGCCGAGCAGTACTTC
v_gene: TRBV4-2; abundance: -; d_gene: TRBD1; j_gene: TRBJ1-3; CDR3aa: CASSRLKGGASGNTIYF; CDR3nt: TGTGCCAGCAGCCGCCTAAAAGGGGGCGCCTCTGGAAACACCATATATTTT